This T cell receptor beta chain was identified in a study of T cells in localized non-small cell lung cancer. A few counts support this clone. The antigen is not known. Assay used: immunoSEQ multiplex PCR; TCRdb lists only in-frame clones, some missing. The profile shows approximately 54,000 clones, about four fifths of them singletons. General study points: Adjacent lung tissue had a median around 50 of the top 100 clones found in the tumor.

The germline gives CDR1 LNHDA, CDR2 SQIVND (reference sequence). The V end lost 3 bases, the J end lost 3 bases, and 7 bases lay between the germline ends. The CDR3 loop spans 13 amino acids. The specimen was peripheral blood, collected before any cancer treatment. This sequence originates from a female donor of 60 years or more with stage II squamous cell lung carcinoma. The rearrangement uses TRBV19 and TRBJ2-3; the D is unclear. The CDR3 protein is CASSIGITDTQYF. CDR3 DNA sequence: TGTGCCAGTAGTATTGGGATAACAGATACGCAGTATTTT. Supplemented by reference TRBV19 and TRBJ2-3, the full variable domain reads DGGITQSPKYLFRKEGQNVTLSCEQNLNHDAMYWYRQDPGQGLRLIYYSQIVNDFQKGDIAEGYSVSREKKESFPLTVTSAQKNPTAFYLCASSIGITDTQYFGPGTRLTVL.